These T cell receptor beta chains were read from a single sample in a study of long-term antiretroviral therapy in people with HIV. Clones were read by immunoSEQ multiplex PCR, and TCRdb kept only the in-frame ones, dropping some. The sample consists of some 20,000 clones, approximately 89% of them appearing once. Sample: unsorted PBMCs, taken 0.5 years after starting antiretroviral therapy. These receptors all come from a man between 40 and 49 years old with HIV. CDR3s include the opening cysteine and the closing phenylalanine or tryptophan. The D gene is left open where the match is weak. For some rows the clone size is stated as once, few or many, or as a class when expanded; others skip it.

CDR3nt: TGTGCCAGGAGTCCCAGCCGGGGTTTCAATCAGCCCCAGCATTTT
CDR3aa: CARSPSRGFNQPQHF
abundance: .
j_gene: TRBJ1-5
v_gene: TRBV19
d_gene: .

CDR3nt: TGTGCCAGCATCAGCCTGGCAGCACTCGGGGGGCAGTACTTC
CDR3aa: CASISLAALGGQYF
abundance: .
j_gene: TRBJ2-7
v_gene: TRBV27
d_gene: .

CDR3nt: TGTGCCAGCAGCCCGGTTTTCGGGGGGGCCGCCGGGGAGCTGTTTTTT
CDR3aa: CASSPVFGGAAGELFF
abundance: .
j_gene: TRBJ2-2
v_gene: TRBV5-4
d_gene: TRBD2

CDR3nt: TGTGCCAGCAGCCCCGTAGGGGACGAGACCCAGTACTTC
CDR3aa: CASSPVGDETQYF
abundance: .
j_gene: TRBJ2-5
v_gene: TRBV5-4
d_gene: .

CDR3nt: TGTGCCAGCAGCCGGATATTAGTAGGGCAGAATCAGCCCCAGCATTTT
CDR3aa: CASSRILVGQNQPQHF
abundance: .
j_gene: TRBJ1-5
v_gene: TRBV5-5
d_gene: .

CDR3nt: TGTGCCAGTTCGTCGACAGAGAATTCACCCCTCCACTTT
CDR3aa: CASSSTENSPLHF
abundance: once
j_gene: TRBJ1-6
v_gene: TRBV19
d_gene: .

CDR3nt: TGTGCCAGCAGCTTTCACGACAAAGAGACCCAGTACTTC
CDR3aa: CASSFHDKETQYF
abundance: .
j_gene: TRBJ2-5
v_gene: TRBV11-1
d_gene: .

CDR3nt: TGTGCTAGCAGCTTAGGTTCAGGGGCCCTAAATCAAGAGACCCAGTACTTC
CDR3aa: CASSLGSGALNQETQYF
abundance: .
j_gene: TRBJ2-5
v_gene: TRBV7-7
d_gene: .

CDR3nt: TGTGCCAGCTCACCTAGCGACAGGGGATATGAGCAGTTCTTC
CDR3aa: CASSPSDRGYEQFF
abundance: .
j_gene: TRBJ2-1
v_gene: TRBV18
d_gene: TRBD1

CDR3nt: TGTGCCAGCAGTTTCCGGGCCATGAACACTGAAGCTTTCTTT
CDR3aa: CASSFRAMNTEAFF
abundance: .
j_gene: TRBJ1-1
v_gene: TRBV28
d_gene: .

CDR3nt: TGTGCCAGCAGTTTACAACTAGCGGATAGCACAGATACGCAGTATTTT
CDR3aa: CASSLQLADSTDTQYF
abundance: once
j_gene: TRBJ2-3
v_gene: TRBV27
d_gene: TRBD2

CDR3nt: TGTGCCAGCAGTGCCCCGGGATATACGCAGTATTTT
CDR3aa: CASSAPGYTQYF
abundance: .
j_gene: TRBJ2-3
v_gene: TRBV6-5
d_gene: .

CDR3nt: TGTGCCAGCGGGGAGCAGGCCCAGCATTTT
CDR3aa: CASGEQAQHF
abundance: .
j_gene: TRBJ1-5
v_gene: TRBV9
d_gene: .

CDR3nt: TGTGCCAGCAGCTTGGCCGGGACGAGCTCCTACAATGAGCAGTTCTTC
CDR3aa: CASSLAGTSSYNEQFF
abundance: once
j_gene: TRBJ2-1
v_gene: TRBV5-8
d_gene: .

CDR3nt: TGTGCCAGCAGCCCTCGGACAGTCACACAAGAGACCCAGTACTTC
CDR3aa: CASSPRTVTQETQYF
abundance: .
j_gene: TRBJ2-5
v_gene: TRBV27
d_gene: .

CDR3nt: TGTGCCAGCAGTTCAGTTGGCGGGTCAGATACGCAGTATTTT
CDR3aa: CASSSVGGSDTQYF
abundance: .
j_gene: TRBJ2-3
v_gene: TRBV11-2
d_gene: .

CDR3nt: TGTGCCAGCAGCCCTCGAACCCGACTAGCTGGGGATGAGCAGTTCTTC
CDR3aa: CASSPRTRLAGDEQFF
abundance: once
j_gene: TRBJ2-1
v_gene: TRBV11-2
d_gene: TRBD2

CDR3nt: TGTGCCAGCAGTTACTCGAGGGACAGTAATGAAAAACTGTTTTTT
CDR3aa: CASSYSRDSNEKLFF
abundance: .
j_gene: TRBJ1-4
v_gene: TRBV6-6
d_gene: TRBD1

CDR3nt: TGTGCCAGCAGTTTATTAATCGGGGCTACGGAGACCCAGTACTTC
CDR3aa: CASSLLIGATETQYF
abundance: .
j_gene: TRBJ2-5
v_gene: TRBV27
d_gene: .

CDR3nt: TGTGCCAGCAGAAATGACTGGACCGGGGAGCTGTTTTTT
CDR3aa: CASRNDWTGELFF
abundance: .
j_gene: TRBJ2-2
v_gene: TRBV27
d_gene: .

CDR3nt: TGTGCCAGCAGCGTAGAAGGCGGGAGCACAGATACGCAGTATTTT
CDR3aa: CASSVEGGSTDTQYF
abundance: .
j_gene: TRBJ2-3
v_gene: TRBV9
d_gene: .

CDR3nt: TGTGCCAGCAGCGTAGAGGGCGGAAACATTCAGTACTTC
CDR3aa: CASSVEGGNIQYF
abundance: .
j_gene: TRBJ2-4
v_gene: TRBV9
d_gene: .

CDR3nt: TGTGCCAGCAGTTTAAAGGGCGGGACGAGGGTCCACGAGCAGTACTTC
CDR3aa: CASSLKGGTRVHEQYF
abundance: .
j_gene: TRBJ2-7
v_gene: TRBV27
d_gene: .

CDR3nt: TGTGCCAGCAGAAACCCCCAAGGCACAGATACGCAGTATTTT
CDR3aa: CASRNPQGTDTQYF
abundance: .
j_gene: TRBJ2-3
v_gene: TRBV7-9
d_gene: .

CDR3nt: TGTGCCAGTAGTATTTCCCCTATTGAGCAGTTCTTC
CDR3aa: CASSISPIEQFF
abundance: .
j_gene: TRBJ2-1
v_gene: TRBV19
d_gene: .

CDR3nt: TGTGCCAGCAGCTTAGCGTTTAGCGCCACCCCCGATCAGTACTTC
CDR3aa: CASSLAFSATPDQYF
abundance: .
j_gene: TRBJ2-7
v_gene: TRBV7-9
d_gene: .

CDR3nt: TGCGCCAGCAAGAAAAGGTTTAGCACAGATACGCAGTATTTT
CDR3aa: CASKKRFSTDTQYF
abundance: .
j_gene: TRBJ2-3
v_gene: TRBV10-1
d_gene: .

CDR3nt: TGTGCCAGCAGCCAGACTAGGGATGAGCAGTTCTTC
CDR3aa: CASSQTRDEQFF
abundance: .
j_gene: TRBJ2-1
v_gene: TRBV6-6
d_gene: .

CDR3nt: TGTGCCTGGAGTCCCTGGATGAGCCGAGAGACCCAGTACTTC
CDR3aa: CAWSPWMSRETQYF
abundance: .
j_gene: TRBJ2-5
v_gene: TRBV30
d_gene: .